These 13 T cell receptor beta chains were sequenced from one sample in a study of blood T cell repertoires in COVID-19. Assay: immunoSEQ multiplex PCR; the TCRdb copy retains only in-frame clones and omits some. The data show some 110,000 clones, approximately 84% seen once. The material sequenced was peripheral blood. These receptors were obtained from a man aged 60 to 75 with acute or convalescent COVID-19.

This rearrangement joins TRBV28 to TRBJ2-7, with 8 positions matching TRBD1. This CDR3 has 16 residues. V dropped 4 bases and J dropped 2; count of bases not matched to a gene: 10. Germline V gene data show CDR1 as MDHEN and CDR2 as SYDVKM. This chain's CDR3 is CASSSILRTGTYEQYF. The CDR3 nucleotides read TGTGCCAGCAGTTCCATACTACGGACAGGGACCTACGAGCAGTACTTC.

The chain carries TRBV19 and TRBJ2-1; TRBD2 might be the D (6 bases). V was pared by 6 bases and J by 3 bases, with 18 bases between. This CDR3 spans 16 amino acids. CDR1 and CDR2 from the germline V gene are LNHDA and SQIVND (reference sequence). CDR3 residues: CASSKGSGANYNEQFF. The CDR3 DNA sequence: TGTGCCAGTAGCAAGGGTTCGGGAGCAAACTACAATGAGCAGTTCTTC.

This clone was observed a few times. CDR3 residues: CAAWTSGRNTGELFF. The DNA of the CDR3 is TGTGCCGCCTGGACTAGCGGGAGGAACACCGGGGAGCTGTTTTTT. The chain recombines TRBV28 with TRBJ2-2; TRBD2 aligns across 13 bases. The CDR3 extends over 15 amino acids. The germline V gene has CDR1 MDHEN and CDR2 SYDVKM. Losses at the gene ends were 11 bases for V and 1 base for J; bases not matched to a gene: 4.

The rearrangement links TRBV5-5 to TRBJ2-7; no reliable D call. Germline CDR1 and CDR2: SGHKS and YYEKEE (reference sequence). V dropped 2 bases and J dropped 1 base, with 10 bases sitting between them. This CDR3 spans 14 amino acids. CDR3 nucleotides: TGTGCCAGCAGCTTCAGACTGGATTCCTACGAGCAGTACGTC. Protein: CASSFRLDSYEQYV.

The chain employs TRBV11-3 and TRBJ1-2; D ambiguous. Germline CDR1 SGHNT, CDR2 YENEEA. Trimming shortened V by 5 bases and J by 8 bases, and 18 bases separated the two germline ends. The CDR3 extends over 14 amino acids. CDR3 coding DNA: TGTGCCAGCAGCCGCGGGGATCACTATGACGGCTACACCTTC. It specifies CASSRGDHYDGYTF. The full variable domain, with the rest looked up from reference TRBV11-3 and TRBJ1-2, is EAGVVQSPRYKIIEKKQPVAFWCNPISGHNTLYWYLQNLGQGPELLIRYENEEAVDDSQLPKDRFSAERLKGVDSTLKIQPAELGDSAVYLCASSRGDHYDGYTFGSGTRLTVV.

CDR3 sequence reads: CASSHLGAGPYNEQFF. The CDR3 coding sequence is TGTGCCAGCAGCCACCTCGGAGCGGGACCCTACAATGAGCAGTTCTTC. V usage is TRBV14 and J usage is TRBJ2-1; TRBD2 matches 7 bases. The germline gives CDR1 SGHDN, CDR2 FVKESK. This CDR3 contains 16 residues. The J segment lost 2 bases and the V segment lost 3 bases, leaving 7 bases of the junction unmatched.

The V and J genes are TRBV28 and TRBJ2-3; D possibly corresponds to TRBD1 (6 bases). This CDR3 has 14 amino acids. In germline, CDR1 is MDHEN, CDR2 SYDVKM. V gave up 9 bases and J gave up 0 bases, with 13 bases separating them. CDR3 amino acids: CASIQGLSTDTQYF. The CDR3 bases are TGTGCCAGTATACAGGGATTAAGCACAGATACGCAGTATTTT.

The V and J genes are TRBV5-1 and TRBJ2-5, with D perhaps TRBD1 (5 bases). V was shortened by 2 bases and J by 5 bases, with 13 bases between the two germline ends. There are 14 residues in the CDR3. Germline CDR1 reads SGHRS; CDR2 reads YFSETQ. In DNA, the CDR3 is TGCGCCAGCAGCTTCCAGGGTGGCGAGGAGACCCAGTACTTC. Translating it yields CASSFQGGEETQYF. Filled out from reference TRBV5-1 and TRBJ2-5, the complete variable domain reads KAGVTQTPRYLIKTRGQQVTLSCSPISGHRSVSWYQQTPGQGLQFLFEYFSETQRNKGNFPGRFSGRQFSNSRSEMNVSTLELGDSALYLCASSFQGGEETQYFGPGTRLLVL.

This clone showed up just once. The chain couples TRBV28 to TRBJ1-1; 7 bases line up with TRBD1. Germline V CDR1 and CDR2: MDHEN, SYDVKM. The CDR3 has 12 residues. Germline trimming cut 6 bases from V and 9 bases from J; bases unmatched to any gene: 7. CDR3 amino acids: CASRNRGLKAFF. DNA of the CDR3: TGTGCCAGCAGGAACAGGGGATTGAAAGCTTTCTTT.

The rearrangement links TRBV5-1 to TRBJ2-7, with TRBD2 matching 7 bases. CDR3 size: 17 residues. J gave up 2 bases and V 0 bases, and 11 bases lay outside the gene matches. CDR1 is SGHRS and CDR2 is YFSETQ in the germline V gene. This CDR3 is CASSLGGGAGVTYEQYV. In DNA, the CDR3 is TGCGCCAGCAGCTTGGGTGGCGGGGCGGGAGTCACCTACGAGCAGTACGTC.

CDR3 region: CASSVPPGTSGRGDTQYF. CDR3 DNA: TGTGCCAGCAGTGTGCCCCCCGGGACTAGCGGGAGGGGAGATACGCAGTATTTT. This rearrangement joins TRBV28 to TRBJ2-3, with 16 bases matching TRBD2. Germline loops: CDR1 MDHEN, CDR2 SYDVKM. The CDR3 sequence is 18 residues long. V lost 5 bases to trimming and J lost 5 bases; unmatched junction nucleotides: 10.

This clone occurred once. This rearrangement joins TRBV19 to TRBJ2-5; 10 bases fit TRBD1. After removal of 9 bases from V and 1 base from J, the junction contained 8 bases not matched to a gene. Germline V lookup: CDR1 LNHDA, CDR2 SQIVND (reference sequence). CDR3 length: 15 residues. The CDR3 reads CASQGQGVPQETQYF. The CDR3 bases are TGTGCCAGCCAAGGACAGGGGGTCCCCCAAGAGACCCAGTACTTC.

In its sample, this clone was seen once. V usage is TRBV28 and J usage is TRBJ2-1, with a possible D match to TRBD2 (6 bases). V was pared by 7 bases and J by 3 bases, with 19 bases between. Germline V gene sequence: CDR1 MDHEN, CDR2 SYDVKM. The CDR3 is 16 residues long. The CDR3 is CASKKEGHSGYNEQFF. The DNA of the CDR3 is TGTGCCAGCAAAAAGGAGGGGCATTCAGGCTACAATGAGCAGTTCTTC.